What follows are 23 T cell receptor beta chains derived from one specimen sequenced in a study of CD8+CD57+ T cells in acquired aplastic anemia. Genomic DNA, serving as template, underwent TCR beta VDJ and CDR3 profiling. TCRdb called the reads again in MiXCR, with one record for every CDR3 protein. The sample consists of about 190,000 distinct CDR3 sequences, roughly half of them appearing once. The sample consisted of sorted CD4+, CD8+, or CD8+CD57+ T cells (not recorded which) from PBMCs. These TCRs come from a human donor in good health, serving as a control.

This clonotype was recorded only once. This chain links TRBV7-3 with TRBJ1-2, with 8 bases that match TRBD1. Germline V gene sequence: CDR1 SGHTA, CDR2 FQGTGA. This CDR3 is built from 13 residues. The junction had 5 bases not matched to a gene; V was cut back by 4 bases and J by 7 bases. This chain's CDR3 is CASSSQGAGGYTF. The CDR3 DNA sequence: TGTGCCAGCAGCTCCCAGGGGGCAGGTGGCTACACCTTC.

The chain uses TRBV7-3 and TRBJ2-3; TRBD1 matches at 8 bases. J gave up 0 bases and V 6 bases, and 14 bases lay outside the gene matches. Germline V CDR1 and CDR2: SGHTA, FQGTGA. CDR3 length: 18 residues. DNA for the CDR3: TGTGCCAGCAGGCGGGACCCGGGACAGGCCCCTAGCACAGATACGCAGTATTTT. It codes for CASRRDPGQAPSTDTQYF.

The chain is built from TRBV19 and TRBJ2-1, with D uncertain. Trimming removed 2 bases at V and 5 bases at J, with 7 bases between. Per germline, CDR1 LNHDA and CDR2 SQIVND (reference sequence). The CDR3 contains 13 residues. The CDR3 reads CASSIKQHNEQFF. In nucleotides, the CDR3 is TGTGCCAGTAGTATAAAACAGCACAATGAGCAGTTCTTC.

This clonotype came up many times. The chain has TRBV27 and TRBJ1-6; 9 bases are a match to TRBD1. V gave up 4 bases and J gave up 5 bases; unmatched junction bases: 9. This CDR3 has 17 amino acids. Germline V gene lookup returns CDR1 MNHEY and CDR2 SMNVEV (reference sequence). In DNA, the CDR3 is TGTGCCAGCAGTTCCGAGACAGGGGGTCGACATAATTCACCCCTCCACTTT. Encoded protein: CASSSETGGRHNSPLHF.

The chain links TRBV20-1 to TRBJ2-5, with TRBD2 identical over 13 bases. Germline V CDR1 and CDR2: DFQATT, SNEGSKA (reference sequence). This CDR3 has 11 residues. Trimming took 4 bases from V and 14 from J; bases not matched to a gene: 4. The CDR3 DNA is TGCAGTGCTAAAGGACTAGCGGGGGATTACTTC. It translates to CSAKGLAGDYF.

This chain uses TRBV19 with TRBJ2-2, with 9 nucleotides matching TRBD1. Losses at the gene ends were 6 bases for V and 4 bases for J; bases not matched to a gene: 6. The CDR3 is made up of 15 amino acids. From germline, CDR1 is LNHDA and CDR2 SQIVND (reference sequence). As DNA, the CDR3 is TGTGCCAGTAGGCCACGACAGGGGGTCACCGGGGAGCTGTTTTTT. It translates to CASRPRQGVTGELFF.

A few counts support this clonotype. The rearrangement joins TRBV10-1 to TRBJ2-7, with TRBD2 matching 9 bases. There are 16 residues in the CDR3. J was trimmed by 1 base and V by 3 bases; bases with no gene match: 7. The V gene's germline CDR1 is WNHNN and CDR2 SYGVQD (reference sequence). CDR3 DNA: TGCGCCAGCAGTGATCCGACTAGCGGTAATTCCTACGAGCAGTACTTC. It encodes CASSDPTSGNSYEQYF.

This clonotype showed up many times. V gene TRBV7-2 combines with J gene TRBJ1-5, with 10 nucleotides matching TRBD1. This CDR3 contains 16 residues. Germline loops: CDR1 SGHTA, CDR2 FQGNSA. The J segment lost 4 bases and the V segment lost 5 bases, leaving 8 bases of the junction unmatched. Here the CDR3 DNA reads TGTGCCAGCAGCCGACCCCCGGGACAGGGGAATCAGCCCCAGCATTTT. Translating it yields CASSRPPGQGNQPQHF.

This chain links TRBV19 with TRBJ1-2; TRBD1 is a possible D gene (5 bases). This CDR3 comprises 13 residues. V lost 1 base to trimming and J lost 4 bases, with 7 bases between them. Germline lookup yields CDR1 LNHDA and CDR2 SQIVND (reference sequence). The CDR3 DNA follows: TGTGCCAGTAGTATAGGGGGGAGCTATGGCTACACCTTC. Amino acids: CASSIGGSYGYTF. Variable domain in full (rest from reference TRBV19 and TRBJ1-2): DGGITQSPKYLFRKEGQNVTLSCEQNLNHDAMYWYRQDPGQGLRLIYYSQIVNDFQKGDIAEGYSVSREKKESFPLTVTSAQKNPTAFYLCASSIGGSYGYTFGSGTRLTVV.

This clonotype was seen only once. Just one base apart from a much larger clone, this may be a read error. V is TRBV28 and J is TRBJ1-2; no firm D call. Trimming took off 2 bases at V and 4 bases at J, with 8 bases between the two ends. The CDR3 runs to 13 residues. Germline V gene lookup returns CDR1 MDHEN and CDR2 SYDVKM. In nucleotides, the CDR3 is TGTGCCAGCAGTTTAGGACTGAGCTATGGCTACACCTTC. Its translation: CASSLGLSYGYTF.

A note on this clonotype: Just one base apart from a much larger clone, this may be a read error. This sequence joins TRBV27 and TRBJ1-1, with TRBD1 as a possible D gene (6 bases). The germline CDR1 and CDR2 sequences are MNHEY and SMNVEV (reference sequence). The CDR3 loop spans 13 amino acids. CDR3 nucleotide sequence: TGTGCCAGCAGGGGACATTTGAACACTGATGCTTTCTTT. As protein: CASRGHLNTDAFF.

The V and J genes are TRBV19 and TRBJ2-7; TRBD2 matches 13 bases. CDR3 length: 17 amino acids. The V segment lost 1 base and the J segment 7 bases; nucleotides outside the gene matches: 10. CDR1 is LNHDA and CDR2 is SQIVND in the germline V gene (reference sequence). In nucleotides, the CDR3 is TGTGCCAGTAGTATAGGCACTAGCGGGAGGGCCTTCAATGAGCAGTACTTC. This encodes CASSIGTSGRAFNEQYF.

The rearrangement links TRBV10-3 to TRBJ2-1, with 16 positions matching TRBD2. Germline lookup yields CDR1 ENHRY and CDR2 SYGVKD. The CDR3 has 16 amino acids. J was trimmed by 8 bases and V by 6 bases; bases with no gene match: 7. This CDR3 reads CAIRGTSGGALDEQFF. The CDR3 coding sequence is TGTGCCATCAGGGGGACTAGCGGGGGGGCCCTCGATGAGCAGTTCTTC.

This rearrangement joins TRBV3-2 to TRBJ1-2. TRBV3-2 is flagged as a pseudogene. The CDR3 consists of 15 residues. DNA of the CDR3: TGTGCCAGCTACTACGGACGGGAGTTCGACTATGGCTACACCTTC. It specifies CASYYGREFDYGYTF.

The table lists this clonotype with many counts. The chain recombines TRBV3-1 with TRBJ2-7; 7 nucleotides agree with TRBD2. The CDR3 loop spans 13 amino acids. CDR1 and CDR2 (germline): LGHDT, YNNKEL (reference sequence). Germline trimming cut 5 bases from V and 5 bases from J; bases unmatched to any gene: 6. The CDR3, as DNA: TGTGCCAGCAGCGCCTCAAGCGGGGACGAGCAGTACTTC. This encodes CASSASSGDEQYF.

The chain uses TRBV5-1 and TRBJ1-1; 7 bases align to TRBD1. The CDR3 runs to 13 residues. V gave up 4 bases and J gave up 4 bases; unmatched junction bases: 4. Germline V CDR1 and CDR2: SGHRS, YFSETQ. CDR3 loop: CASSLTGRTEAFF. CDR3 DNA: TGCGCCAGCAGCCTGACAGGGCGCACTGAAGCTTTCTTT.

The chain links TRBV5-4 to TRBJ2-6, with 7 positions matching TRBD2. The CDR3 contains 15 residues. From germline, CDR1 is SGHNT and CDR2 YYREEE (reference sequence). J lost 4 bases, V lost 0 bases, and 1 base had no gene match. The CDR3 sequence is CASSLAGGGANVLTF. The CDR3 DNA is TGTGCCAGCAGCTTGGCCGGGGGGGGGGCCAACGTCCTGACTTTC.

CDR3 DNA: TGTGCCAGTAGTATAGATGGAAGCTCCTACGAGCAGTACTTC. It encodes CASSIDGSSYEQYF. This rearrangement joins TRBV19 to TRBJ2-7; D not certain. Trimming shortened V by 0 bases and J by 0 bases, and 6 bases separated the two germline ends. CDR3 length: 14 residues. Germline lookup yields CDR1 LNHDA and CDR2 SQIVND (reference sequence). The variable domain in full, completed from reference TRBV19 and TRBJ2-7, reads DGGITQSPKYLFRKEGQNVTLSCEQNLNHDAMYWYRQDPGQGLRLIYYSQIVNDFQKGDIAEGYSVSREKKESFPLTVTSAQKNPTAFYLCASSIDGSSYEQYFGPGTRLTVT.

This chain links TRBV19 with TRBJ1-2; D is possibly TRBD1 (5 bases). CDR1 is LNHDA, CDR2 SQIVND, per germline (reference sequence). This CDR3 has 19 amino acids. V lost 3 bases and J lost 3, with 26 bases in between. CDR3 amino acids: CASSIYDVPGTVGYYGYTF. For the CDR3, the DNA is TGTGCCAGTAGTATCTACGACGTTCCCGGGACCGTAGGGTACTATGGCTACACCTTC.

Points on this clonotype: The junction departs from germline at one end; a sequencing error may be responsible. This chain links TRBV7-2 with TRBJ2-3; TRBD1 aligns across 7 bases. CDR3 size: 15 residues. Per the germline V gene, CDR1 is SGHTA and CDR2 is FQGNSA. CDR3 in DNA: TGTGCCAGCAGCTTACGACAGGGAGTGGGTGATACGCAGTACTTT. As protein: CASSLRQGVGDTQYF.

The chain uses TRBV7-2 and TRBJ2-7; D may be TRBD2 (5 bases). There are 14 residues in the CDR3. Germline assignment: CDR1 SGHTA and CDR2 FQGNSA. Trimming cost V 5 bases and J 2 bases, with 13 bases left between them. The CDR3 sequence is CASSPRTGTYEQYF. The CDR3 DNA sequence: TGTGCCAGCAGCCCCAGGACGGGAACCTACGAGCAGTACTTC.

This clonotype was seen repeatedly, ten times or more. The V call is TRBV6-2 or TRBV6-3, the J call TRBJ2-6; tentatively, D is TRBD1 or TRBD2 (6 bases each). This CDR3 contains 15 residues. The V end was cut by 2 bases, the J end by 4 bases, with 9 bases between. Germline CDR1 is MNHEY and CDR2 is SVGEGT. CDR3 nucleotides: TGTGCCAGCAGTTACGGGGGGCTGGGGGCCAACGTCCTGACTTTC. Translated: CASSYGGLGANVLTF.

The chain employs TRBV15 and TRBJ2-5; possible D gene TRBD2, 5 bases. This CDR3 spans 14 amino acids. Germline V gene sequence: CDR1 LNHNV, CDR2 YYDKDF (reference sequence). Trimming left V 1 base short and J 2 bases short, with 8 bases between. The CDR3 sequence is CATSRGTAQETQYF. For the CDR3, the DNA is TGTGCCACCAGCAGAGGGACTGCGCAAGAGACCCAGTACTTC.